This T cell receptor beta chain appears in the sequencing data of a study of CD8+ T cells in alopecia areata. Indicated treatment: oral pan-JAK inhibitor, 5-10 mg twice daily. Lesional scalp punch biopsies and peripheral blood were collected from alopecia areata patients. Reverse transcribed after extraction, RNA yielded cDNA as the sequencing template. Generated by immunoSEQ multiplex PCR, the TCRdb table keeps only in-frame clones and is missing some. The table lists tens of thousands of clones, 80% to 95% of them singletons, with about 20% in the top ten. V dropped 4 bases and J dropped 6; count of bases not matched to a gene: 3. From germline, CDR1 is MDHEN and CDR2 SYDVKM. This CDR3 has 12 residues. In the case of this clone: As yet, its antigen is unknown.

The study, taken as a whole, reports: Amid tofacitinib therapy, many expanded lesional clones stayed present in scalp and blood. Only a single nonresponder existed, so baseline CD8+ expansion links stay unclear. Scalp clonality decreased significantly with tofacitinib, and so did expanded CD8+ clones among the top 100.

The sample in question was CD8+ T cells sorted from blood, obtained at week 24, from a patient treated with tofacitinib. This TCR came from a human donor with alopecia areata. J is TRBJ2-7 and V is TRBV28; TRBD1 aligns across 7 bases. CDR3 nucleotides: TGTGCCAGCAGTTCAACAGGGGCCGAGCAGTACTTC. It specifies CASSSTGAEQYF.